This TCR beta chain was sequenced in a study of T cell responses to AZD1222 COVID-19 vaccine. Study-wide context: Pooling covered second doses at about 4 or about 12 weeks.

Produced via immunoSEQ multiplex PCR; TCRdb's table is partial and in-frame only. The sample has approximately 100,000 clones, approximately 88% seen once; the top ten hold over 15%. Concerning this clone itself: What it binds is unknown.

Study-wide findings and caveats: Donor demographics were predominantly white British with a female majority; clonal diversity may be underestimated. Elevations in Spike-specific TCR breadth and depth followed administration of two AZD1222 doses. At 160-218 and 743-854, vaccine-associated CD4 TCRs were dominant, and they spanned spike.

Looked up from germline, CDR1 is KGHSH and CDR2 is LQKENI. This CDR3 contains 15 residues. J was trimmed by 6 bases and V by 4 bases; bases with no gene match: 12. The receptor's source is an adult in good health. The V and J genes are TRBV18 and TRBJ2-7, with 7 bases identical to TRBD1. Specimen: peripheral blood, collected on day 0 of AZD1222 vaccination. CDR3 in DNA: TGTGCCAGCTCACGACGGGACAGAGGAATCGTCGAGCAGTACTTC. This encodes CASSRRDRGIVEQYF.